This T cell receptor beta chain appears in the sequencing data of a study of graft-versus-host responses after intestinal transplantation. Overall study context: As for transplant type, recipients had multivisceral, liver-intestinal, or isolated intestinal grafts. Anti-thymocyte globulin induction was given to all recipients, followed by tacrolimus and steroids for 2 to 3 years. Broader study findings: Patients with graft-donor T cell macrochimerism had high graft-versus-host to host-versus-graft clonal ratios in allografts.

There were some 200,000 CFSE-labeled responder cells plated together with some 200,000 irradiated, violet-dye-labeled stimulator cells. After the reaction, the investigators sorted the proliferating CFSE-low CD3+CD4+ and CD3+CD8+ responders. The method was immunoSEQ multiplex PCR; TCRdb's version includes in-frame clones alone and lacks a portion of them. Of tens of thousands of clones listed, 40% to 50% are singletons. V shed 5 bases and J 0 bases; nucleotides not matched to a gene: 5. Germline V lookup: CDR1 MNHEY, CDR2 SMNVEV (reference sequence). The CDR3 has 17 residues. This chain connects TRBV27 to TRBJ2-2, with 11 bases fitting TRBD2. The material was alloreactive CD8+ T cells from a mixed lymphocyte reaction culture, obtained before intestinal transplant. Subset indicated: CFSE-low proliferating T cells sorted from roughly six-day pre-transplant mixed lymphocyte reaction (GvH or HvG direction). The sequence was obtained from a human patient who received an intestinal transplant. CDR3: CASSRLAGSTNTGELFF. CDR3 sequence (DNA): TGTGCCAGCAGTAGACTAGCGGGAAGCACGAACACCGGGGAGCTGTTTTTT.